These 6 T cell receptor beta chains were sequenced from one sample in a study of control samples from healthy donors and cancer patients. This table comes from immunoSEQ multiplex PCR, and its TCRdb copy is limited to in-frame clones, with some not included. The sample records under 110,000 clones, approximately 90% being singletons. The sequenced material came from blood. The source is a man younger than 45 in good health.

The chain recombines TRBV27 with TRBJ2-7, with D perhaps matching TRBD2 (5 bases). Germline-derived CDR1 and CDR2 are MNHEY and SMNVEV (reference sequence). This CDR3 region has 15 residues. The CDR3, as DNA: TGTGCTACAAGGAGGAACAGCTTAGATGTCTACGAGCAGTACGTC. Amino acids: CATRRNSLDVYEQYV.

The rearrangement links TRBV11-3 to TRBJ1-4, with a tentative D call TRBD1 (5 bases). This CDR3 region has 15 residues. Per germline, CDR1 SGHNT and CDR2 YENEEA. V was shortened by 5 bases and J by 7 bases, with 17 bases between the two germline ends. The CDR3 loop is CASSRSGGVGEKLFF. CDR3 sequence (DNA): TGTGCCAGCAGCCGCAGCGGGGGAGTTGGTGAAAAACTGTTTTTT.

The table lists this clone with a few counts. V usage is TRBV6-6 and J usage is TRBJ1-5; 7 bases fit TRBD1. The junction had 14 bases not matched to a gene; V was cut back by 6 bases and J by 6 bases. Germline CDR1 reads MNHNY; CDR2 reads SVGAGI (reference sequence). The CDR3 runs 16 residues. The CDR3 sequence: CASSRQLGQEPQPQHF. CDR3 nucleotide sequence: TGTGCCAGCAGCCGCCAGCTTGGACAGGAGCCTCAGCCCCAGCATTTT.

A few counts support this clone. The rearrangement joins TRBV5-6 to TRBJ2-7; D unresolved. Per the germline V gene, CDR1 is SGHDT and CDR2 is YYEEEE. The CDR3 spans 13 residues. Trimming removed 3 bases from V and 2 bases from J, with 9 bases in between. Here the CDR3 DNA reads TGTGCCAGCAGCTCCTACGGTGCCTACGAGCAGTACTTC. Its protein product is CASSSYGAYEQYF.

The rearrangement links TRBV28 to TRBJ2-7; 9 bases line up with TRBD1. The CDR3 is made up of 12 amino acids. J was trimmed by 2 bases and V by 10 bases; bases with no gene match: 3. Germline values: CDR1 MDHEN, CDR2 SYDVKM. CDR3 in DNA: TGTGCCATCTGGGACAGGGCCTACGAGCAGTACTTC. It codes for CAIWDRAYEQYF.

This clone appeared once. The chain employs TRBV2 and TRBJ2-3; D not certain. The CDR3 covers 14 residues. Trimming removed 2 bases at V and 2 bases at J, with 8 bases between. Germline assignment: CDR1 SNHLY and CDR2 FYNNEI. CDR3 protein: CASSEIQYTDTQYF. DNA of the CDR3: TGTGCCAGCAGTGAAATACAATACACAGATACGCAGTATTTT.